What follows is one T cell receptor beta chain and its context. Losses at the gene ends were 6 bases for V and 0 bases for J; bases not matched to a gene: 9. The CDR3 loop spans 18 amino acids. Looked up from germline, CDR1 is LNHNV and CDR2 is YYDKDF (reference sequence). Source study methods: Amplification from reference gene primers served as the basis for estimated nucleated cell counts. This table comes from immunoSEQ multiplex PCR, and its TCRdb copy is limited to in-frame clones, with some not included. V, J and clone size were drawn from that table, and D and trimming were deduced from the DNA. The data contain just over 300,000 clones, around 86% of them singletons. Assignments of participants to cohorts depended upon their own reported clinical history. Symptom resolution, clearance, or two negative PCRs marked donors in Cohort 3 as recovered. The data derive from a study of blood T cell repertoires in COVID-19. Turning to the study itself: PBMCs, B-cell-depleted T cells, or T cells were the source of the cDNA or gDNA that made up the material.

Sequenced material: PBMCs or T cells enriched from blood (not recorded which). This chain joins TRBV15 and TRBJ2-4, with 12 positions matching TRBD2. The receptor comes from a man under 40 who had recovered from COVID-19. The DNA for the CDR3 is TGTGCCACCAGTGAGGGACTAGCGGGCAGGGGAGCCAAAAACATTCAGTACTTC. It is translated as CATSEGLAGRGAKNIQYF.